The source of this T cell receptor beta chain is a study of cytomegalovirus exposure and HLA in healthy donors. This PCR relied on a set of 60 Vbeta primers and 13 Jbeta primers. Here immunoSEQ multiplex PCR was the method, and the copy in TCRdb shows in-frame clones only, minus some. Found here are around 120,000 clones, around 77% of them singletons; the top ten hold about 3.9%. Findings and caveats of the study: By HLA locus, TCR association rates varied in a later analysis, with DRB1 showing the most and HLA-C the fewest. Later analysis revealed greater clonal expansion in HLA-associated TCR beta chains than in equally common others.

Nominally healthy donors provided the samples, though records likely missed some immune exposures. A note on this clone: Its cognate antigen is unknown.

The V gene's germline CDR1 is SNHLY and CDR2 FYNNEI. CDR3 length: 15 amino acids. The V end lost 3 bases, the J end lost 5 bases, and 13 bases lay between the germline ends. Source material: PBMCs. This chain connects TRBV2 to TRBJ1-4; a weak D match, TRBD1 (6 bases). The sequence derives from a human donor in good health. The CDR3 spells CASSDRGRGNEKLFF. The CDR3 DNA reads as TGTGCCAGCAGTGATAGGGGCAGGGGCAATGAAAAACTGTTTTTT.